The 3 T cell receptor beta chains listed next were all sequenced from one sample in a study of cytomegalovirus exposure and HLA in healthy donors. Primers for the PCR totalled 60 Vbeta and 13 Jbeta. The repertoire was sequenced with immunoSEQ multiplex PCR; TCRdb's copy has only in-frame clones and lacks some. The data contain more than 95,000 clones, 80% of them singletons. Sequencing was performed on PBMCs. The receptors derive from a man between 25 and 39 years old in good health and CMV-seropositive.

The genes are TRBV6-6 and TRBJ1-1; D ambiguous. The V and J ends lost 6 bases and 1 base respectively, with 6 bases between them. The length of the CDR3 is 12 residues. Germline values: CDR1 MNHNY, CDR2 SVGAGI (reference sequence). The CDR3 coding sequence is TGTGCCAGCAGATTAGAGAACACTGAAGCTTTCTTT. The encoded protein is CASRLENTEAFF.

The CDR3, as DNA: TGTGCCAGCAGCTTGGATAACAGCTACTCCTACGAGCAGTACTTC. It specifies CASSLDNSYSYEQYF. The genes are TRBV5-6 and TRBJ2-7, with no clear D. The CDR3 sequence is 15 residues long. CDR1 is SGHDT and CDR2 is YYEEEE in the germline V gene. Trimming took off 0 bases at V and 0 bases at J, with 10 bases between the two ends.

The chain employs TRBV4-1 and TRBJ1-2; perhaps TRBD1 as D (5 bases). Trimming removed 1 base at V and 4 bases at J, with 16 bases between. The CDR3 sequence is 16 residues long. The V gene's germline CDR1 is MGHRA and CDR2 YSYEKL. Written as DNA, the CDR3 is TGCGCCAGCAGCCAAGGCGGGGCAGGCGGAAGCTATGGCTACACCTTC. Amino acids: CASSQGGAGGSYGYTF.